This entry concerns a single T cell receptor beta chain. The antigen is not known. This sample stems from a study of OX40 agonist ivuxolimab in advanced cancers. Overall study context: Averaging roughly 60 years in age, with a range of roughly 23 to 80, the cohort was 65% to 90% male. Participants could have had prior anti-PD-1, anti-PD-L1 or anti-CTLA-4 therapy, and around 40% had some.

Profiling relied on immunoSEQ multiplex PCR, and the TCRdb table lists in-frame clones only, not all of them. The repertoire holds about 100,000 clones, with around 89% as singletons. The V gene lost 10 bases and the J gene lost 9 bases, with 25 bases spanning the gap. The CDR3 spans 16 residues. From germline, CDR1 is LNHDA and CDR2 SQIVND (reference sequence). At baseline, cycle 4 day 1, and cycle 7 day 1, blood was sampled. Regarding the study as a whole: Also showing low normalized T-cell clonal expansion were some of the nonresponders.

The sequence derives from an adult with an advanced solid tumor such as melanoma, head and neck, liver or kidney cancer. The chain links TRBV19 to TRBJ1-6; D possibly corresponds to TRBD1 (6 bases). The sequenced sample was CD4+ or CD8+ T cells sorted from blood, obtained in a trial of the OX40 agonist ivuxolimab. In DNA form, the CDR3 reads TGTGCCACCAGGGACATTCAATCCGGGGGGCGTTCACCCCTCCACTTT. Translation gives CATRDIQSGGRSPLHF.